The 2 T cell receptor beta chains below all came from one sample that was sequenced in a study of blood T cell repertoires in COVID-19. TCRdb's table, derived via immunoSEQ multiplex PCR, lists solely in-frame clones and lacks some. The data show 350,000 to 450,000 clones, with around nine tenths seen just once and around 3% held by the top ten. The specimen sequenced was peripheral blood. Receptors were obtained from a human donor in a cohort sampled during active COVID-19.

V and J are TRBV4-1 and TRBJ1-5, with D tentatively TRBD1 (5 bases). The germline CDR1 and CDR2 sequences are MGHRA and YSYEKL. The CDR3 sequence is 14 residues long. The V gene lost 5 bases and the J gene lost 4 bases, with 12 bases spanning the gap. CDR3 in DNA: TGCGCCAGCAGCGTACAGGAGGGTAATCAGCCCCAGCATTTT. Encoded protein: CASSVQEGNQPQHF.

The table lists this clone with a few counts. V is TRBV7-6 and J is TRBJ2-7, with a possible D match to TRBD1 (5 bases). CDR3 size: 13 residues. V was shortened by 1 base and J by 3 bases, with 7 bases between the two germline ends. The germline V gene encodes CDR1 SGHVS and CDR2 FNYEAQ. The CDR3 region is CASSLGQLYEQYF. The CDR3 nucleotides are TGTGCCAGCAGCTTAGGACAGCTCTACGAGCAGTACTTC.